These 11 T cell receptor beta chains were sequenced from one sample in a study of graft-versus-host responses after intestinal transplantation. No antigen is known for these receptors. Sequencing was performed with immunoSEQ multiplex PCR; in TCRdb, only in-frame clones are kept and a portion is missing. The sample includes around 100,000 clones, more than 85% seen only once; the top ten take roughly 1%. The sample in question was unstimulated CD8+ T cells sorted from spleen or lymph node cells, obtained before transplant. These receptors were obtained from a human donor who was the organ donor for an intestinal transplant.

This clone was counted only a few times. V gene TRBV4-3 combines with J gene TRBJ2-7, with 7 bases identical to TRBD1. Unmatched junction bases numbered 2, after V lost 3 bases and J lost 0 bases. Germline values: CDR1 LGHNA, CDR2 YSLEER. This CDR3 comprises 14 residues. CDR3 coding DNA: TGCGCCAGCAGCCAGGGGGACAGCTCCTACGAGCAGTACTTC. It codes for CASSQGDSSYEQYF.

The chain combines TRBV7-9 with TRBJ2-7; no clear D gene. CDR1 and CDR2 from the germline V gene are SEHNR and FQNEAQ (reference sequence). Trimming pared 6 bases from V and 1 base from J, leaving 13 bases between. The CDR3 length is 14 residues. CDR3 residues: CASSQGPGSYEQYF. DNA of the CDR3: TGTGCCAGCAGTCAAGGACCGGGTTCCTACGAGCAGTACTTC.

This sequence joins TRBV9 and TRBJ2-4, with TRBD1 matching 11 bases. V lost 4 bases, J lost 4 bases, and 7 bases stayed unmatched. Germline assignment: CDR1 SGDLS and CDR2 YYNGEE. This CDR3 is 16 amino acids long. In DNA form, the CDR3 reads TGTGCCAGCAGCCCCGGGACAGGGGGTAGTAAAAACATTCAGTACTTC. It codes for CASSPGTGGSKNIQYF.

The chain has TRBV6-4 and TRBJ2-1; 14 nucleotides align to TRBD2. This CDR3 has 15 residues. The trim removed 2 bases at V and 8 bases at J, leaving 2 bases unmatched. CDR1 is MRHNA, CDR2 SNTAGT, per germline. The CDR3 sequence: CASSDGTSGSDEQFF. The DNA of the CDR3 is TGTGCCAGCAGTGACGGGACTAGCGGGAGCGATGAGCAGTTCTTC.

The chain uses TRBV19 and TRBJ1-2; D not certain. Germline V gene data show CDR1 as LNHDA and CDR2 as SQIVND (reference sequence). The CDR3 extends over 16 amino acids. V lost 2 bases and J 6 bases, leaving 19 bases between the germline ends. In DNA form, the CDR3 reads TGTGCCAGTAGTATATCAAGGAAGGGCGATGTGGATGGCTACACCTTC. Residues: CASSISRKGDVDGYTF.

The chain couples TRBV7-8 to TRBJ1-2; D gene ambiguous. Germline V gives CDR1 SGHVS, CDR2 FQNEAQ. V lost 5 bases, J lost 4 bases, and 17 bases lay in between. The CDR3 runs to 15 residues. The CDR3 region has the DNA TGTGCCAGCAGCCTATTTCCGGGGATTTTCTATGGCTACACCTTC. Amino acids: CASSLFPGIFYGYTF.

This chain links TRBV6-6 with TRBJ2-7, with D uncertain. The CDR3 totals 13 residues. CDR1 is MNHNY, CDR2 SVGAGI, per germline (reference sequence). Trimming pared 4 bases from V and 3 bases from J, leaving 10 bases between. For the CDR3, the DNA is TGTGCCAGCAGTTGTTGTCCTCTCTACGAGCAGTACTTC. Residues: CASSCCPLYEQYF.

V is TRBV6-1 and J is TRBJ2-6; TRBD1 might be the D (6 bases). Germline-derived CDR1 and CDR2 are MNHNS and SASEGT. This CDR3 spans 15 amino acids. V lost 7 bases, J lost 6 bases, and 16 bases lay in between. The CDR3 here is CASKTHRVLANVLTF. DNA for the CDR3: TGTGCCAGCAAAACCCACAGGGTCCTGGCCAACGTCCTGACTTTC.

The CDR3 region is CASSLSFLTGENQETQYF. In nucleotides, the CDR3 is TGTGCCAGCAGTTTATCCTTCTTAACAGGGGAGAACCAAGAGACCCAGTACTTC. The rearrangement uses TRBV28 and TRBJ2-5; 7 bases line up with TRBD1. In germline, CDR1 is MDHEN, CDR2 SYDVKM. With V trimmed by 1 base and J by 0 bases, 11 bases remained unmatched. The CDR3 is 18 amino acids.

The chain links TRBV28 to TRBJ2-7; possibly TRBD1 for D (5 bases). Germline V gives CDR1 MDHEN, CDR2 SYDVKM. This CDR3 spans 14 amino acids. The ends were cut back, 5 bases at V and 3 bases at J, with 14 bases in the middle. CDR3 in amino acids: CASSPQGEVYEQYF. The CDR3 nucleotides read TGTGCCAGCAGTCCGCAGGGCGAAGTCTACGAGCAGTACTTC.

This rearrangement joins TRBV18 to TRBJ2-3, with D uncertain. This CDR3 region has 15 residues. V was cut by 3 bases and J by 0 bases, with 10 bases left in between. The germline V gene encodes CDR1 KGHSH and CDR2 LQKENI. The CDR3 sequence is CASSPIGHSTDTQYF. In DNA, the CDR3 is TGTGCCAGCTCACCCATAGGGCACAGCACAGATACGCAGTATTTT. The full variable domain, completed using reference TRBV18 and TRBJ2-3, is NAGVMQNPRHLVRRRGQEARLRCSPMKGHSHVYWYRQLPEEGLKFMVYLQKENIIDESGMPKERFSAEFPKEGPSILRIQQVVRGDSAAYFCASSPIGHSTDTQYFGPGTRLTVL.